What follows is one TCR beta chain and its context. The junction differs from germline at one of its ends, possibly a read error. The authors made TCR beta cDNA from about 500 ng total RNA with a constant-region primer. Nested multiplex PCR, run for three rounds with slightly modified ARM-PCR, yielded TCR beta libraries. Investigators reported that the first two PCR rounds, at around 10 cycles each, used TRBV1-TRBV30 forward primers with a C-beta reverse primer. One entry per CDR3 protein, called by TCRdb with MiXCR from the multiplex PCR reads. This table has roughly 120,000 distinct CDR3 sequences, 50% to 80% appearing once. This sample stems from a study of tumor-infiltrating lymphocytes in primary liver carcinoma. Co-extracting RNA and DNA was done with about 20-34 mg of unsorted bulk tissue as input. This CDR3 has 14 residues. Germline V gives CDR1 SGHAT, CDR2 FQNNGV.

This sequence was found in a woman between 55 and 75 years old with primary liver carcinoma and hepatitis B virus infection. The chain recombines TRBV11-2 with TRBJ2-3, with D uncertain. The specimen sequenced was liver tumor tissue from sampling region 3. Subset here: tumor region T3, left-lateral pole. This CDR3 reads CTSSLGREIDTQYF. The CDR3 DNA reads TGTACCAGCAGCTTAGGTCGAGAGATAGATACGCAGTATTTT. The complete variable domain, with remaining parts taken from reference TRBV11-2 and TRBJ2-3, reads EAGVAQSPRYKIIEKRQSVAFWCNPISGHATLYWYQQILGQGPKLLIQFQNNGVVDDSQLPKDRFSAERLKGVDSTLKIQPAKLEDSAVYLCTSSLGREIDTQYFGPGTRLTVL.